Listed below are T cell receptor beta chains from one sample, sequenced in a study of shared clonotypes between healthy human individuals. TCRdb keeps only in-frame clones here, not all; method: immunoSEQ multiplex PCR. There are 560,000 or so clones in the sample; approximately 96% occur only once, and roughly 0.1% lies in the top ten. Sequenced: naive CD8+ T cells sorted from blood. These TCRs come from a woman aged 25 to 45 in good health. CDR3s include the opening cysteine and the closing phenylalanine or tryptophan. Each record gives: clone size, D gene, J gene, V gene, CDR3 DNA, CDR3 protein. D genes are given only for firm matches. The size of a clone is reported for some rows only, either as once, few or many, or as a class for expanded clones.

clone_size: .
d_call: .
j_call: TRBJ2-7
v_call: TRBV19
cdr3_nt: TGTGCCAGTTCCGCAGGGTCCTACGAGCAGTACTTC
cdr3_aa: CASSAGSYEQYF

clone_size: .
d_call: .
j_call: TRBJ2-4
v_call: TRBV13
cdr3_nt: TGTGCCAGCAGCCCCGCCGATACTAGCTACATTCAGTACTTC
cdr3_aa: CASSPADTSYIQYF

clone_size: .
d_call: .
j_call: TRBJ1-3
v_call: TRBV19
cdr3_nt: TGTGCCAGTAGTATGGCCCAGGGTGCTGGAAACACCATATATTTT
cdr3_aa: CASSMAQGAGNTIYF

clone_size: .
d_call: TRBD1
j_call: TRBJ2-5
v_call: TRBV30
cdr3_nt: TGTGCTACTTCCGGGACAGGCGAGACCCAGTACTTC
cdr3_aa: CATSGTGETQYF

clone_size: .
d_call: .
j_call: TRBJ2-7
v_call: TRBV5-1
cdr3_nt: TGCGCCAGCAGCTTGGCTGATGGAGTGGGGACGGGCTACGAGCAGTACTTC
cdr3_aa: CASSLADGVGTGYEQYF

clone_size: .
d_call: .
j_call: TRBJ2-3
v_call: TRBV14
cdr3_nt: TGTGCCAGCAGCCATAGTGTAGATACGCAGTATTTT
cdr3_aa: CASSHSVDTQYF

clone_size: .
d_call: .
j_call: TRBJ1-2
v_call: TRBV5-6
cdr3_nt: TGTGCCAGCAGCTTGGCGAGCGGAGCTATAGGCTACACCTTC
cdr3_aa: CASSLASGAIGYTF

clone_size: .
d_call: TRBD2
j_call: TRBJ2-5
v_call: TRBV6-1
cdr3_nt: TGTGCCAGCAGTGGGCCCGGGGGGGAATGGGAGACCCAGTACTTC
cdr3_aa: CASSGPGGEWETQYF

clone_size: .
d_call: .
j_call: TRBJ2-5
v_call: TRBV2
cdr3_nt: TGTGCCAGCACCGGTCCCAGGGCCCAAGAGACCCAGTACTTC
cdr3_aa: CASTGPRAQETQYF

clone_size: .
d_call: TRBD2
j_call: TRBJ2-1
v_call: TRBV2
cdr3_nt: TGTGCCAGCAGTGTAGCGGGAGCCTACAATGAGCAGTTCTTC
cdr3_aa: CASSVAGAYNEQFF

clone_size: .
d_call: .
j_call: TRBJ2-1
v_call: TRBV7-9
cdr3_nt: TGTGCCAGCAGTCAGGGAAGCAGGGACAACCAGGAGCAGTTCTTC
cdr3_aa: CASSQGSRDNQEQFF

clone_size: .
d_call: .
j_call: TRBJ2-5
v_call: TRBV2
cdr3_nt: .
cdr3_aa: CATVAETQYF

clone_size: .
d_call: .
j_call: TRBJ1-5
v_call: TRBV10-3
cdr3_nt: TGTGCCATCAGTGAGTCGGAGGTCCTAGGGCAGCCCCAGCATTTT
cdr3_aa: CAISESEVLGQPQHF

clone_size: .
d_call: TRBD1
j_call: TRBJ1-1
v_call: TRBV5-4
cdr3_nt: TGTGCCAGCAGCTTGACAGGGGGTAACACTGAAGCTTTCTTT
cdr3_aa: CASSLTGGNTEAFF

clone_size: .
d_call: .
j_call: TRBJ2-2
v_call: TRBV7-9
cdr3_nt: TGTGCCAGCAGCTCTACTTTAGGGCAGGGAGGCACCGGGGAGCTGTTTTTT
cdr3_aa: CASSSTLGQGGTGELFF

clone_size: .
d_call: TRBD1
j_call: TRBJ1-2
v_call: TRBV9
cdr3_nt: TGTGCCAGCAGCGGACAGGGGTTCTATGGCTACACCTTC
cdr3_aa: CASSGQGFYGYTF

clone_size: .
d_call: .
j_call: TRBJ2-1
v_call: TRBV9
cdr3_nt: TGTGCCAGCAGCGTAGATGGTAATGAGCAGTTCTTC
cdr3_aa: CASSVDGNEQFF

clone_size: .
d_call: .
j_call: TRBJ2-4
v_call: TRBV12-5
cdr3_nt: TGTGCTAGTGGTCACGGCGGGCAGAAATCCAAAAACATTCAGTACTTC
cdr3_aa: CASGHGGQKSKNIQYF

clone_size: once
d_call: TRBD1
j_call: TRBJ1-5
v_call: TRBV28
cdr3_nt: TGTGCCAGCAGTTTAGAACAGGGGACGAGCAATCAGCCCCAGCATTTT
cdr3_aa: CASSLEQGTSNQPQHF

clone_size: .
d_call: TRBD1
j_call: TRBJ1-1
v_call: TRBV11-1
cdr3_nt: TGTGCCAGCAGCCATCCGGACAGGGCCTACACTGAAGCTTTCTTT
cdr3_aa: CASSHPDRAYTEAFF

clone_size: .
d_call: TRBD1
j_call: TRBJ2-7
v_call: TRBV28
cdr3_nt: TGTGCCAGCAGTCCTAACAGGGGTAGCTCCTACGAGCAGTACTTC
cdr3_aa: CASSPNRGSSYEQYF

clone_size: .
d_call: .
j_call: TRBJ2-1
v_call: TRBV4-2
cdr3_nt: TGTGCCAGCAGCCAGGGGCCCAATGAGCAGTTCTTC
cdr3_aa: CASSQGPNEQFF

clone_size: .
d_call: .
j_call: TRBJ2-3
v_call: TRBV2
cdr3_nt: TGTGCCAGCGGGAGACCTACTAGCACAGATACGCAGTATTTT
cdr3_aa: CASGRPTSTDTQYF

clone_size: .
d_call: .
j_call: TRBJ1-1
v_call: TRBV10-2
cdr3_nt: TGCGCCAGCAGTGAGTCGTTAGAGGGAGTGAACACTGAAGCTTTCTTT
cdr3_aa: CASSESLEGVNTEAFF

clone_size: .
d_call: .
j_call: TRBJ2-3
v_call: TRBV6-6
cdr3_nt: TGTGCCAGCATCGGCACAGATACGCAGTATTTT
cdr3_aa: CASIGTDTQYF

clone_size: once
d_call: .
j_call: TRBJ1-2
v_call: TRBV27
cdr3_nt: TGTGCCAGCAGTTTCGGCACTAACTATGGCTACACCTTC
cdr3_aa: CASSFGTNYGYTF

clone_size: .
d_call: TRBD1
j_call: TRBJ2-1
v_call: TRBV28
cdr3_nt: TGTGCCAGCAGTTTTTCAGGGGGCAATGAGCAGTTCTTC
cdr3_aa: CASSFSGGNEQFF

clone_size: .
d_call: .
j_call: TRBJ2-7
v_call: TRBV4-1
cdr3_nt: TGCGCCAGCAGCCAAGCCGTAGGGGAGCAGTACTTC
cdr3_aa: CASSQAVGEQYF

clone_size: .
d_call: .
j_call: TRBJ1-5
v_call: TRBV25-1
cdr3_nt: TGTGCCAGCAGTGAGGCCGGGTATATTCAGCCCCAGCATTTT
cdr3_aa: CASSEAGYIQPQHF

clone_size: .
d_call: TRBD1
j_call: TRBJ2-1
v_call: TRBV5-1
cdr3_nt: TGCGCCAGCAGCTTCCGGGACAGAGATCGAGATGAGCAGTTCTTC
cdr3_aa: CASSFRDRDRDEQFF

clone_size: .
d_call: TRBD2
j_call: TRBJ2-7
v_call: TRBV9
cdr3_nt: TGTGCCAGCAGCGTAGCGGCTAGCGGGACGTACGAGCAGTACTTC
cdr3_aa: CASSVAASGTYEQYF

clone_size: .
d_call: .
j_call: TRBJ2-2
v_call: TRBV9
cdr3_nt: TGTGCCAGCAGCGTAGATCTTGCGACAAACACCGGGGAGCTGTTTTTT
cdr3_aa: CASSVDLATNTGELFF

clone_size: .
d_call: .
j_call: TRBJ2-7
v_call: TRBV28
cdr3_nt: TGTGCCAGCAGTTTGGGCCAGCTATTCGGCGAGCAGTACTTC
cdr3_aa: CASSLGQLFGEQYF

clone_size: .
d_call: .
j_call: TRBJ2-7
v_call: TRBV10-2
cdr3_nt: TGCGCCAGCAGTGATGACAAAAAATACGAGCAGTACTTC
cdr3_aa: CASSDDKKYEQYF

clone_size: .
d_call: TRBD1
j_call: TRBJ1-4
v_call: TRBV7-9
cdr3_nt: TGTGCCAGCAGCCGGGGACAGAAATCTAATGAAAAACTGTTTTTT
cdr3_aa: CASSRGQKSNEKLFF

clone_size: .
d_call: TRBD2
j_call: TRBJ2-3
v_call: TRBV27
cdr3_nt: TGTGCCAGCAGCTTACTAGCGGGAGGAGCGGCGGATACGCAGTATTTT
cdr3_aa: CASSLLAGGAADTQYF

clone_size: .
d_call: .
j_call: TRBJ1-5
v_call: TRBV19
cdr3_nt: TGTGCCAGTAGTATAGGATCGGGTAGCAATCAGCCCCAGCATTTT
cdr3_aa: CASSIGSGSNQPQHF

clone_size: .
d_call: .
j_call: TRBJ2-5
v_call: TRBV28
cdr3_nt: TGTGCCAGCAGTTTACACAACCAAGAGACCCAGTACTTC
cdr3_aa: CASSLHNQETQYF

clone_size: .
d_call: .
j_call: TRBJ2-7
v_call: TRBV7-9
cdr3_nt: TGTGCCAGCAGCTTAGTCCGGCCGGGCTCCGAGCAGTACTTC
cdr3_aa: CASSLVRPGSEQYF

clone_size: .
d_call: .
j_call: TRBJ2-1
v_call: TRBV27
cdr3_nt: TGTGCCAGCAGTTCGGGAATGCCCCCGCCCGGATCCTACAATGAGCAGTTCTTC
cdr3_aa: CASSSGMPPPGSYNEQFF

clone_size: once
d_call: .
j_call: TRBJ1-1
v_call: TRBV5-1
cdr3_nt: TGCGCCAGCAGCCCGGACGGAGTCTTTAACACTGAAGCTTTCTTT
cdr3_aa: CASSPDGVFNTEAFF

clone_size: once
d_call: .
j_call: TRBJ2-7
v_call: TRBV4-1
cdr3_nt: TGCGCCAGCAGCCAAGATCTAGAGACAGCGCTGTCCTACGAGCAGTACTTC
cdr3_aa: CASSQDLETALSYEQYF

clone_size: .
d_call: TRBD2
j_call: TRBJ2-5
v_call: TRBV28
cdr3_nt: TGTGCCAGCAGTTCCCCGCGGGAGTATGAGACCCAGTACTTC
cdr3_aa: CASSSPREYETQYF

clone_size: .
d_call: .
j_call: TRBJ1-2
v_call: TRBV28
cdr3_nt: TGTGCCAGCCCTCGGATTGGCTACACCTTC
cdr3_aa: CASPRIGYTF

clone_size: .
d_call: .
j_call: TRBJ1-2
v_call: TRBV9
cdr3_nt: TGTGCCAGCAACTCTGCACGGGAAGGCGTCTATGGCTACACCTTC
cdr3_aa: CASNSAREGVYGYTF

clone_size: .
d_call: TRBD2
j_call: TRBJ2-7
v_call: TRBV7-8
cdr3_nt: TGTGCCAGCAGCTTACCCCGGCCCGGACTAGCGGGGAACTACGAGCAGTACTTC
cdr3_aa: CASSLPRPGLAGNYEQYF

clone_size: .
d_call: .
j_call: TRBJ2-1
v_call: TRBV6-5
cdr3_nt: TGTGCCAGCAGTTACTTGGACAGTTACAATGAGCAGTTCTTC
cdr3_aa: CASSYLDSYNEQFF

clone_size: .
d_call: .
j_call: TRBJ2-7
v_call: TRBV30
cdr3_nt: TGTGCCTGGAGTGTCGCTGGTCGTTACGAGCAGTACTTC
cdr3_aa: CAWSVAGRYEQYF

clone_size: .
d_call: .
j_call: TRBJ2-5
v_call: TRBV5-6
cdr3_nt: TGTGCCAGCAGCTTGGGGTGGGAAAAAGAGACCCAGTACTTC
cdr3_aa: CASSLGWEKETQYF

clone_size: .
d_call: TRBD2
j_call: TRBJ2-2
v_call: TRBV13
cdr3_nt: TGTGCCAGCAGCTTAGCGGGAGGGGGCACCGGGGAGCTGTTTTTT
cdr3_aa: CASSLAGGGTGELFF

clone_size: .
d_call: TRBD1
j_call: TRBJ2-5
v_call: TRBV18
cdr3_nt: TGTGCCAGCTCAGCAGGCACAGGGGGCGGCGAGACCCAGTACTTC
cdr3_aa: CASSAGTGGGETQYF

clone_size: .
d_call: TRBD1
j_call: TRBJ1-5
v_call: TRBV10-2
cdr3_nt: TGCGCCAGCAGTCTTGGACAGGTTTGGCCCCAGCATTTT
cdr3_aa: CASSLGQVWPQHF

clone_size: once
d_call: .
j_call: TRBJ1-1
v_call: TRBV28
cdr3_nt: TGTGCCAGCAGTCTGCCAGGGTTGGCCGCTGAAGCTTTCTTT
cdr3_aa: CASSLPGLAAEAFF

clone_size: .
d_call: TRBD1
j_call: TRBJ2-7
v_call: TRBV28
cdr3_nt: TGTGCCAGCAGGGGGACAGGGCTGTCCGAGCAGTACTTC
cdr3_aa: CASRGTGLSEQYF

clone_size: .
d_call: .
j_call: TRBJ2-3
v_call: TRBV27
cdr3_nt: TGTGCCAGCAGTTTGGTTCTGGGCCTCACAGATACGCAGTATTTT
cdr3_aa: CASSLVLGLTDTQYF